Each of the 21 T cell receptor beta chains below was sequenced from the same sample in a study of regulatory T cells in long-lasting Graves disease. The time point here: persistent/refractory GD, antithyroid drugs over 5 years with positive TRAb. Generation of the TCR library employed RNA extracted from PBMCs. To make TCR beta libraries, researchers used iRepertoire HTBI primers and Arm-PCR of CDR3 regions. TCRdb ran MiXCR on the multiplex PCR reads and lists one entry per CDR3 protein. Of around 510,000 distinct CDR3 sequences listed, about 20% are singletons. The sample here was peripheral blood mononuclear cells (PBMCs), taken when the disease was refractory, from a patient treated with antithyroid drugs. The receptor source for this set is a female donor with Graves disease.

This clonotype has at least ten counts. V is TRBV5-4 and J is TRBJ1-5; D remains ambiguous. Germline lookup yields CDR1 SGHNT and CDR2 YYREEE (reference sequence). This CDR3 comprises 14 residues. The ends were cut back, 4 bases at V and 4 bases at J, with 12 bases in the middle. The CDR3 DNA reads TGTGCCAGCAGCGGCTGGGTGGGGAATCAGCCCCAGCATTTT. Protein product: CASSGWVGNQPQHF.

The CDR3 loop reads CASSIPRFSGANVLTF. CDR3 sequence (DNA): TGTGCCAGTAGTATTCCGCGGTTCTCTGGGGCCAACGTCCTGACTTTC. V and J are TRBV19 and TRBJ2-6; no clear D. V was trimmed by 3 bases and J by 0 bases, leaving 9 bases between them. The CDR3 has 16 amino acids. The germline gives CDR1 LNHDA, CDR2 SQIVND (reference sequence).

This clonotype was picked up many times. This chain links TRBV28 with TRBJ1-5, with a possible D match to TRBD1 (6 bases). The CDR3 runs to 14 residues. CDR1 is MDHEN and CDR2 is SYDVKM in the germline V gene. Between the trimmed V and J ends, which lost 6 bases and 7 bases, there was a span of 16 bases. The CDR3 DNA is TGTGCCAGCAGAACCGGACAGTCACGCCAGCCCCAGCATTTT. Translation gives CASRTGQSRQPQHF. Looking up the rest from reference TRBV28 and TRBJ1-5 gives the full variable domain: DVKVTQSSRYLVKRTGEKVFLECVQDMDHENMFWYRQDPGLGLRLIYFSYDVKMKEKGDIPEGYSVSREKKERFSLILESASTNQTSMYLCASRTGQSRQPQHFGDGTRLSIL.

This clonotype has more than one count but fewer than ten. The chain links TRBV6-9 to TRBJ2-7; TRBD2 is a possible D gene (5 bases). This CDR3 spans 15 amino acids. The germline V gene encodes CDR1 MNHGY and CDR2 SVAAGI. Between the trimmed V and J ends, which lost 4 bases and 3 bases, there was a span of 16 bases. The CDR3 spells CASSSSATTFYEQYF. The CDR3 region has the DNA TGTGCCAGCAGTTCCTCCGCGACTACGTTCTACGAGCAGTACTTC.

At least ten counts were recorded for this clonotype. The chain uses TRBV6-1 and TRBJ1-5; D remains unclear. The germline CDR1 and CDR2 sequences are MNHNS and SASEGT. CDR3 length: 12 amino acids. Trimming removed 2 bases at V and 6 bases at J, with 5 bases between. The CDR3 DNA sequence: TGTGCCAGCAGTGAATTCAGTCAGCCCCAGCATTTT. Translated, it gives CASSEFSQPQHF.

There are many counts of this clonotype. This CDR3 is CASSLIGLGETQYF. Here the CDR3 DNA reads TGTGCCAGCAGTTTAATAGGGTTGGGGGAGACCCAGTACTTC. The rearrangement uses TRBV27 and TRBJ2-5; no definite D call. V was pared by 2 bases and J by 5 bases, with 12 bases between. Germline lookup yields CDR1 MNHEY and CDR2 SMNVEV (reference sequence). The CDR3 sequence is 14 residues long.

This clonotype appeared many times. V gene TRBV15 combines with J gene TRBJ1-1; no reliable D call. Germline CDR1 and CDR2: LNHNV and YYDKDF (reference sequence). The V and J ends lost 0 bases and 8 bases respectively, with 7 bases between them. This CDR3 has 12 amino acids. DNA for the CDR3: TGTGCCACCAGCAGAGAGGGTCAGGAAGCTTTCTTT. Encoded protein: CATSREGQEAFF.

The sample holds a few counts of this clonotype. The chain combines TRBV3-1 with TRBJ2-7, with 9 bases identical to TRBD1. The germline gives CDR1 LGHDT, CDR2 YNNKEL (reference sequence). The CDR3 covers 16 residues. The V segment lost 0 bases and the J segment 4 bases; nucleotides outside the gene matches: 7. CDR3 loop: CASSQDQGDRAYEQYF. Written as DNA, the CDR3 is TGTGCCAGCAGCCAAGATCAGGGGGACAGGGCGTACGAGCAGTACTTC.

This clonotype was recorded a few times. This chain links TRBV9 with TRBJ1-5, with a possible D match to TRBD1 (5 bases). CDR1 is SGDLS and CDR2 is YYNGEE in the germline V gene. V was shortened by 0 bases and J by 7 bases, with 11 bases between the two germline ends. CDR3 length equals 14 residues. DNA of the CDR3: TGTGCCAGCAGCGTAGCAGACAGTAACCAGCCCCAGCATTTT. Translating it yields CASSVADSNQPQHF.

This rearrangement joins TRBV18 to TRBJ2-1; TRBD1 aligns across 9 bases. The germline V gene has CDR1 KGHSH and CDR2 LQKENI. The CDR3 spans 14 residues. Germline trimming cut 6 bases from V and 4 bases from J; bases unmatched to any gene: 4. The CDR3 sequence is CASSGQGTYNEQFF. In DNA, the CDR3 is TGTGCCAGCTCGGGACAGGGTACTTACAATGAGCAGTTCTTC.

J is TRBJ2-3 and V is TRBV6-2 or TRBV6-3; D possibly corresponds to TRBD1 (6 bases). The length of the CDR3 is 15 residues. Trimming shortened V by 1 base and J by 2 bases, and 10 bases separated the two germline ends. CDR1 and CDR2 (germline): MNHEY, SVGEGT. The CDR3: CASSYFGQITDTQYF. The CDR3 bases are TGTGCCAGCAGTTACTTTGGACAGATCACAGATACGCAGTATTTT.

This clonotype has at least ten counts. The chain couples TRBV6-5 to TRBJ2-7, with TRBD1 as a possible D gene (5 bases). Germline V gene lookup returns CDR1 MNHEY and CDR2 SVGAGI. This CDR3 region has 16 residues. V shed 2 bases and J shed 0 bases, with 14 bases lying between them. The CDR3: CASSYGADPHSYEQYF. Written as DNA, the CDR3 is TGTGCCAGCAGTTACGGGGCAGACCCACACTCCTACGAGCAGTACTTC.

The chain has TRBV5-1 and TRBJ2-2, with TRBD1 identical over 10 bases. This CDR3 is built from 15 residues. Germline CDR1 SGHRS, CDR2 YFSETQ. Unmatched junction bases numbered 5, after V lost 2 bases and J lost 7 bases. The CDR3 sequence is CASSFRDRGHGELFF. DNA of the CDR3: TGCGCCAGCAGCTTCCGGGACAGGGGACACGGGGAGCTGTTTTTT.

The chain employs TRBV7-3 and TRBJ1-1; D uncertain. V was shortened by 2 bases and J by 4 bases, with 11 bases between the two germline ends. The length of the CDR3 is 14 residues. Germline V gene lookup returns CDR1 SGHTA and CDR2 FQGTGA. In nucleotides, the CDR3 is TGTGCCAGCAGCTTAGGAGGGCCTGGCACTGAAGCTTTCTTT. Translating gives CASSLGGPGTEAFF.

The table lists this clonotype with many counts. This rearrangement joins TRBV28 to TRBJ2-7, with a weak D call TRBD2 (6 bases). V lost 3 bases to trimming and J lost 3 bases, with 9 bases between them. Germline V CDR1 and CDR2: MDHEN, SYDVKM. The CDR3 length is 13 residues. CDR3 in amino acids: CASSLNSGYEQYF. DNA of the CDR3: TGTGCCAGCAGTTTGAATAGCGGCTACGAGCAGTACTTC.

This clonotype was picked up many times. The V and J genes are TRBV5-1 and TRBJ1-2; TRBD1 is a possible D gene (6 bases). The V gene's germline CDR1 is SGHRS and CDR2 YFSETQ. The CDR3 spans 15 residues. V was cut by 0 bases and J by 5 bases, with 14 bases left in between. The CDR3: CASSLDGQGLYGYTF. CDR3 bases: TGCGCCAGCAGCTTGGATGGGCAGGGGTTATATGGCTACACCTTC.

This clonotype was found many times. The J gene is TRBJ2-7, the V gene TRBV28; D is undetermined. Germline CDR1 MDHEN, CDR2 SYDVKM. The CDR3 extends over 11 amino acids. Trimming cost V 6 bases and J 4 bases, with 7 bases left between them. The CDR3 here is CASSPEYEQYF. As DNA, the CDR3 is TGTGCCAGCAGCCCCGAGTACGAGCAGTACTTC. Full variable domain (rest looked up from reference TRBV28 and TRBJ2-7): DVKVTQSSRYLVKRTGEKVFLECVQDMDHENMFWYRQDPGLGLRLIYFSYDVKMKEKGDIPEGYSVSREKKERFSLILESASTNQTSMYLCASSPEYEQYFGPGTRLTVT.

This clonotype showed up just a few times. The gene calls are TRBV6-1 and TRBJ2-5; D is unclear. The CDR3 consists of 12 residues. V gave up 5 bases and J gave up 2 bases, with 6 bases separating them. Per the germline V gene, CDR1 is MNHNS and CDR2 is SASEGT. The DNA of the CDR3 is TGTGCCAGCAGTCGCTTTCAAGAGACCCAGTACTTC. Translating it yields CASSRFQETQYF.

Of note for this clonotype: A single base separates this from a much larger clone, so it may be a read error. The rearrangement uses TRBV27 and TRBJ1-2, with D maybe TRBD1 (5 bases). CDR1 is MNHEY and CDR2 is SMNVEV in the germline V gene (reference sequence). This CDR3 has 16 amino acids. The CDR3 coding sequence is TGTGCCTGCAGTTTATCGACGACAGCTTTTCAAGATGGCTACACCTTC. Translating gives CACSLSTTAFQDGYTF.

As for this clonotype: One base away lies a much larger clone, so this may be a sequencing read error. The chain carries TRBV3-1 and TRBJ2-7; D is perhaps TRBD2 (6 bases). Looked up from germline, CDR1 is LGHDT and CDR2 is YNNKEL (reference sequence). Trimming left V 0 bases short and J 9 bases short, with 15 bases between. CDR3 length: 14 amino acids. The CDR3 bases are TGTGCCAGCAGCCAAGACGGGGGTGGTCACGGGCAGTACTTC. Amino acid sequence: CASSQDGGGHGQYF.

The CDR3 here is CSVGANVLTF. The CDR3 DNA follows: TGCAGTGTAGGGGCCAACGTCCTGACTTTC. V usage is TRBV20-1 and J usage is TRBJ2-6; D call uncertain. V was shortened by 7 bases and J by 4 bases, with 2 bases between the two germline ends. Germline assignment: CDR1 DFQATT and CDR2 SNEGSKA (reference sequence). CDR3 length: 10 residues.